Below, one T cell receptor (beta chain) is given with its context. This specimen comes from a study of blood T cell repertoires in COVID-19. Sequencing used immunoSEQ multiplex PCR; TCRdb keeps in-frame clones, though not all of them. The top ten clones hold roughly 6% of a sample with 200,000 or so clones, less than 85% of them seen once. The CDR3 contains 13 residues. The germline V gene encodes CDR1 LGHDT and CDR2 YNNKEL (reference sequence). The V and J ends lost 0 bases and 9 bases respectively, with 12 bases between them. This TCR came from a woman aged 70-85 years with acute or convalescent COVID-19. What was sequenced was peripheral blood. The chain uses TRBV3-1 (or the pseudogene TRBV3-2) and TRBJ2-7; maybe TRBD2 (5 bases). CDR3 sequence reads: CASSQDHEGAQYF. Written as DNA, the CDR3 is TGTGCCAGCAGCCAAGATCATGAGGGCGCGCAGTACTTC.